Given below is one T cell receptor (beta chain) in context. Per the original data handling: It was from reference gene primer amplification that nucleated cell counts were estimated. Profiling relied on immunoSEQ multiplex PCR, and the TCRdb table lists in-frame clones only, not all of them. V and J calls and clone size are copied from that table; D and trimming were computed from the DNA. This sample yields 200,000 to 300,000 clones, of which over 75% are seen a single time; 4% to 6% belongs to the top ten. This record belongs to a study of blood T cell repertoires in COVID-19. Turning to the study itself: From the United States, Italy and Spain came samples of acute and convalescent COVID-19.

Patients of the Seattle cohort, enrolled during active infection, were followed longitudinally. The CDR3 is made up of 15 amino acids. V lost 6 bases to trimming and J lost 0 bases, with 11 bases between them. Germline loops: CDR1 KGHDR, CDR2 SFDVKD. Sequenced input: peripheral blood. The clonotype comes from a man aged 45-60 years with COVID-19, enrolled during active disease. This chain links TRBV24-1 with TRBJ2-1, with D unclear. CDR3 protein: CATSPQVSSYNEQFF. The DNA of the CDR3 is TGTGCCACCAGTCCGCAGGTGAGCTCCTACAATGAGCAGTTCTTC.